The 28 T cell receptor beta chains below were found in one sample sequenced in a study of regulatory T cells in long-lasting Graves disease. The time point denotes: persistent/refractory GD, antithyroid drugs over 5 years with positive TRAb. RNA from PBMCs was the source of the TCR library. The authors built TCR beta libraries using iRepertoire HTBI primers and Arm-PCR of CDR3 regions. Via MiXCR, TCRdb re-called the multiplex PCR reads, giving one row per CDR3 protein. The sample records 400,000 to 500,000 distinct CDR3 sequences, roughly 21% being singletons. Source: peripheral blood mononuclear cells (PBMCs), taken when the disease was refractory, from a patient treated with antithyroid drugs. The receptors stem from a female donor with Graves disease.

V is TRBV27 and J is TRBJ2-1, with 9 bases fitting TRBD2. The junction had 9 bases not matched to a gene; V was cut back by 8 bases and J by 7 bases. Germline V gene data show CDR1 as MNHEY and CDR2 as SMNVEV (reference sequence). This CDR3 comprises 14 residues. In nucleotides, the CDR3 is TGTGCCAGCCGGGTAGGCCTAGCGGGGAATGAGCAGTTCTTC. Its protein is CASRVGLAGNEQFF.

This chain uses TRBV28 with TRBJ2-1; D uncertain. The germline gives CDR1 MDHEN, CDR2 SYDVKM. V lost 1 base and J lost 9, with 13 bases in between. This CDR3 spans 14 amino acids. CDR3 sequence reads: CASSLSHGEGEQFF. The CDR3 DNA reads TGTGCCAGCAGTTTATCCCATGGGGAAGGTGAGCAGTTCTTC.

The chain carries TRBV15 and TRBJ2-5; perhaps D is TRBD1 or TRBD2 (5 bases each). V gave up 1 base and J gave up 2 bases, with 14 bases separating them. The CDR3 runs 16 residues. Germline V CDR1 and CDR2: LNHNV, YYDKDF (reference sequence). CDR3 protein: CATSRAPGRIQETQYF. Here the CDR3 DNA reads TGTGCCACCAGCAGAGCCCCGGGACGGATTCAAGAGACCCAGTACTTC.

In its sample, this clonotype was seen many times. The gene calls are TRBV18 and TRBJ2-7; 8 bases line up with TRBD1. The germline gives CDR1 KGHSH, CDR2 LQKENI. CDR3 length equals 13 residues. The V segment lost 3 bases and the J segment 4 bases; nucleotides outside the gene matches: 2. The CDR3 spells CASSPGQVYEQYF. The DNA of the CDR3 is TGTGCCAGCTCACCGGGACAGGTTTACGAGCAGTACTTC.

As regards this clonotype: It may be a read error: a sequence one base away is much more abundant. This rearrangement joins TRBV9 to TRBJ1-2; TRBD1 aligns across 9 bases. V trimming: 4 bases; J trimming: 7 bases; junction bases outside the gene matches: 5. From germline, CDR1 is SGDLS and CDR2 YYNGEE. This CDR3 spans 13 amino acids. The CDR3 protein is CASSHGTGTGYTF. The CDR3 nucleotides read TGTGCCAGCAGCCACGGGACAGGGACTGGCTACACCTTC.

This clonotype occurred a few times. CDR3 loop: CASSYSGTTVSTDTQYF. CDR3 nucleotide sequence: TGTGCCAGCAGTTACTCTGGGACTACAGTTTCCACAGATACGCAGTATTTT. The V gene is TRBV6-5, the J gene TRBJ2-3, with 7 bases identical to TRBD2. Germline V gene data show CDR1 as MNHEY and CDR2 as SVGAGI. Unmatched junction bases numbered 8, after V lost 0 bases and J lost 2 bases. The CDR3 contains 17 residues.

In this sample, this clonotype turned up many times. The V and J genes are TRBV27 and TRBJ1-5; D not resolved. Trimming took 6 bases from V and 0 from J, leaving 6 bases between them. CDR1 and CDR2 from the germline V gene are MNHEY and SMNVEV (reference sequence). The CDR3 totals 13 residues. This CDR3 reads CASSSYSNQPQHF. The CDR3 DNA is TGTGCCAGCAGCAGCTATAGCAATCAGCCCCAGCATTTT.

This sequence joins TRBV7-9 and TRBJ1-1; D perhaps matches TRBD1 (6 bases). V was trimmed by 3 bases and J by 1 base, leaving 12 bases between them. The CDR3 contains 15 residues. Germline V gives CDR1 SEHNR, CDR2 FQNEAQ (reference sequence). This chain's CDR3 is CASSFPQGQNTEAFF. The CDR3 DNA reads as TGTGCCAGCAGCTTTCCACAGGGACAGAACACTGAAGCTTTCTTT.

The chain is built from TRBV30 and TRBJ2-1; 7 bases line up with TRBD1. Trimming at V came to 3 bases and at J to 5 bases, leaving 4 bases not matched to a gene. Germline-derived CDR1 and CDR2 are GTSNPN and SVGIG (reference sequence). The CDR3 is 13 residues long. CDR3 sequence reads: CAWSFGTDNEQFF. CDR3 nucleotide sequence: TGTGCCTGGAGCTTTGGGACAGACAATGAGCAGTTCTTC.

This clonotype was seen a few times. DNA of the CDR3: TGTGCCACCAGTGAGGGGGATTACAATGAGCAGTTCTTC. Its protein is CATSEGDYNEQFF. V is TRBV24-1 and J is TRBJ2-1, with D perhaps assigned TRBD1 or TRBD2 (5 bases each). Germline CDR1 reads KGHDR; CDR2 reads SFDVKD. This CDR3 region has 13 residues. The V and J ends lost 4 bases and 4 bases respectively, with 7 bases between them.

Notes on this clonotype: One end of the junction is discordant with germline, which a read error may explain. This sequence joins TRBV18 and TRBJ2-5; 7 nucleotides line up with TRBD1. From germline, CDR1 is KGHSH and CDR2 LQKENI. The CDR3 covers 16 residues. Written as DNA, the CDR3 is TGTGTCAGCTCACCAATGAGACCCGACAGGGCTTTGACCCAGTACTTC. This sequence encodes CVSSPMRPDRALTQYF.

This clonotype was seen a few times. The chain has TRBV30 and TRBJ2-1; possible D gene TRBD1, 5 bases. The CDR3 loop spans 13 amino acids. Trimming left V 0 bases short and J 7 bases short, with 10 bases between. The germline gives CDR1 GTSNPN, CDR2 SVGIG (reference sequence). The CDR3 protein is CAWSVRTQNEQFF. CDR3 nucleotide sequence: TGTGCCTGGAGTGTACGGACACAGAATGAGCAGTTCTTC.

This chain links TRBV19 with TRBJ2-6; 8 nucleotides line up with TRBD1. The CDR3 covers 15 residues. CDR1 is LNHDA and CDR2 is SQIVND in the germline V gene (reference sequence). Unmatched junction bases numbered 2, after V lost 6 bases and J lost 1 base. CDR3 nucleotides: TGTGCCAGTAGGGGACAGGCATCTGGGGCCAACGTCCTGACTTTC. Protein: CASRGQASGANVLTF.

This clonotype was picked up a small number of times. The chain uses TRBV27 and TRBJ2-7; 8 bases agree with TRBD2. The CDR3 has 15 amino acids. CDR1 is MNHEY and CDR2 is SMNVEV in the germline V gene (reference sequence). After removal of 5 bases from V and 3 bases from J, the junction contained 9 bases not matched to a gene. This CDR3 reads CASSRGLAGRYEQYF. CDR3 bases: TGTGCCAGCAGTCGAGGTCTAGCGGGTCGCTACGAGCAGTACTTC.

In nucleotides, the CDR3 is TGTGCCACCGGGGGAGCGGGAGGCTACGAGCAGTACTTC. Translating it yields CATGGAGGYEQYF. The chain links TRBV27 to TRBJ2-7; 9 nucleotides align to TRBD2. This CDR3 spans 13 amino acids. V was pared by 10 bases and J by 3 bases, with 7 bases of the junction left unmatched. Looked up from germline, CDR1 is MNHEY and CDR2 is SMNVEV (reference sequence).

The chain employs TRBV3-1 and TRBJ1-5, with a tentative D call TRBD1 (5 bases). CDR1 is LGHDT and CDR2 is YNNKEL in the germline V gene (reference sequence). The CDR3 contains 13 residues. V dropped 4 bases and J dropped 6 bases, with 10 bases sitting between them. The CDR3 DNA reads TGTGCCAGCAGCCCAAGAGGGGCTCAGCCCCAGCATTTT. Its protein product is CASSPRGAQPQHF.

There are many counts of this clonotype. This rearrangement joins TRBV3-1 to TRBJ2-5; 11 bases line up with TRBD2. V lost 3 bases, J lost 4 bases, and 4 bases stayed unmatched. The CDR3 sequence is 15 residues long. The germline gives CDR1 LGHDT, CDR2 YNNKEL (reference sequence). As DNA, the CDR3 is TGTGCCAGCAGCCATCGTAGCGGGAGGGGAGAGACCCAGTACTTC. It codes for CASSHRSGRGETQYF.

This clonotype has more than one count but fewer than ten. The J gene is TRBJ2-7, the V gene TRBV3-1; 8 bases match TRBD1. V was clipped by 4 bases and J by 5 bases; unmatched bases: 4. CDR3 size: 13 residues. Germline assignment: CDR1 LGHDT and CDR2 YNNKEL (reference sequence). This CDR3 reads CASSRTGIDEQYF. CDR3 nucleotide sequence: TGTGCCAGCAGCCGGACAGGGATCGACGAGCAGTACTTC.

This clonotype was seen many times. The rearrangement links TRBV2 to TRBJ1-1; D gene uncertain. Trimming cost V 4 bases and J 1 base, with 10 bases left between them. The CDR3 loop spans 14 amino acids. Germline CDR1 is SNHLY and CDR2 is FYNNEI. CDR3 region: CASSVVRENTEAFF. CDR3 coding DNA: TGTGCCAGCAGTGTTGTAAGGGAGAACACTGAAGCTTTCTTT.

The chain has TRBV3-1 and TRBJ1-4; no reliable D call. CDR1 and CDR2 from the germline V gene are LGHDT and YNNKEL (reference sequence). The CDR3 length is 16 residues. Trimming stripped 2 bases from V and 5 bases from J, with 15 bases between. The CDR3 DNA reads as TGTGCCAGCAGCCAACTGGTAACCGGGAAAAATGAAAAACTGTTTTTT. Protein: CASSQLVTGKNEKLFF. The variable domain in full, with the rest retrieved from reference TRBV3-1 and TRBJ1-4, is DTAVSQTPKYLVTQMGNDKSIKCEQNLGHDTMYWYKQDSKKFLKIMFSYNNKELIINETVPNRFSPKSPDKAHLNLHINSLELGDSAVYFCASSQLVTGKNEKLFFGSGTQLSVL.

In this sample, this clonotype turned up a few times. The chain uses TRBV2 and TRBJ2-1; either TRBD1 or TRBD2 may fit D (5 bases each). This CDR3 spans 15 amino acids. Trimming took off 7 bases at V and 1 base at J, with 14 bases between the two ends. Germline V gene lookup returns CDR1 SNHLY and CDR2 FYNNEI. The CDR3 sequence is CASNEGDQSYNEQFF. In nucleotides, the CDR3 is TGTGCCAGCAACGAAGGGGACCAGTCCTACAATGAGCAGTTCTTC.

The rearrangement joins TRBV6-1 to TRBJ2-2; 7 bases align to TRBD1. The trim removed 7 bases at V and 5 bases at J, leaving 10 bases unmatched. The CDR3 spans 15 residues. Germline CDR1 MNHNS, CDR2 SASEGT. The CDR3 DNA reads as TGTGCCAGCACTCGAGACAGGGTTCGGACCGGGGAGCTGTTTTTT. Translating gives CASTRDRVRTGELFF.

J is TRBJ1-2 and V is TRBV12-5, with TRBD1 as a possible D gene (6 bases). The CDR3 length is 13 residues. V lost 6 bases, J lost 7 bases, and 15 bases lay in between. Germline values: CDR1 LGHNT, CDR2 FRNRAP. This chain's CDR3 is CASGRTGWPGYTF. For the CDR3, the DNA is TGTGCTAGTGGACGCACAGGGTGGCCTGGCTACACCTTC.

This clonotype was counted at least ten times. The chain couples TRBV2 to TRBJ1-1; 8 nucleotides align to TRBD1. The CDR3 runs to 14 residues. Per the germline V gene, CDR1 is SNHLY and CDR2 is FYNNEI. V lost 6 bases to trimming and J lost 5 bases; unmatched junction nucleotides: 8. CDR3 region: CASRGQAHGTEAFF. The CDR3 DNA sequence: TGTGCCAGCAGGGGACAGGCCCACGGGACTGAAGCTTTCTTT.

This clonotype was found many times. The V and J genes are TRBV11-2 and TRBJ1-6; TRBD1 aligns across 7 bases. CDR1 and CDR2 from the germline V gene are SGHAT and FQNNGV. The CDR3 is made up of 14 amino acids. J gave up 13 bases and V 1 base, and 7 bases lay outside the gene matches. CDR3 DNA sequence: TGTGCCAGCAGCTTAGTTCAGAGGGGACAGCCCCTCCACTTT. Its protein is CASSLVQRGQPLHF.

In DNA form, the CDR3 reads TGCGCCAGCAGCTCAACCGGGAATACGCAGTATTTT. Protein product: CASSSTGNTQYF. This chain connects TRBV5-1 to TRBJ2-3; TRBD2 might be the D (5 bases). Germline CDR1 reads SGHRS; CDR2 reads YFSETQ. This CDR3 has 12 residues. V was clipped by 3 bases and J by 7 bases, with 9 bases between them.

This chain uses TRBV20-1 with TRBJ2-1; 12 bases align to TRBD2. This CDR3 contains 17 residues. Germline CDR1 reads DFQATT; CDR2 reads SNEGSKA (reference sequence). V shed 2 bases, J shed 8 bases, and the junction held 13 bases outside the gene matches. The CDR3 here is CSARLAGGPEWFDEQFF. CDR3 DNA sequence: TGCAGTGCTAGACTAGCGGGAGGGCCGGAGTGGTTCGATGAGCAGTTCTTC.

The table lists this clonotype with a few counts. This sequence joins TRBV7-3 and TRBJ2-5; D is uncertain. The CDR3 runs 13 residues. V dropped 4 bases and J dropped 0 bases, with 6 bases sitting between them. The V gene's germline CDR1 is SGHTA and CDR2 FQGTGA. The chain's CDR3 is CASSSDHQETQYF. DNA of the CDR3: TGTGCCAGCAGCTCCGACCACCAAGAGACCCAGTACTTC.